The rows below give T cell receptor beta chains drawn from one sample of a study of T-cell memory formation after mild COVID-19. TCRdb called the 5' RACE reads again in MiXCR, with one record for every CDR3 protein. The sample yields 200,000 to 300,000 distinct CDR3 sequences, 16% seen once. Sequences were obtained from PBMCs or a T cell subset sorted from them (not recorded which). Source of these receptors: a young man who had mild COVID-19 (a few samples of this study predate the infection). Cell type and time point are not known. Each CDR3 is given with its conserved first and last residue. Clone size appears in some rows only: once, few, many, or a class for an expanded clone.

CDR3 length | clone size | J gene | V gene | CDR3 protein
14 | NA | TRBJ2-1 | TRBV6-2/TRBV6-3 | CASSYMIRGNEQFF
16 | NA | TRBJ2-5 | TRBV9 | CASSGTSGWSQETQYF
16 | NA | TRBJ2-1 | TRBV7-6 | CASSWTTGLSYNEQFF
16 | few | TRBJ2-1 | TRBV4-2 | CASSQGGAARLDEQFF
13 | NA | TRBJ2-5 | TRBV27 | CASGLAFKETQYF
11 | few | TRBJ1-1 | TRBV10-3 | CAIRQNTEAFF
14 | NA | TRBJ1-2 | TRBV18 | CASSSNRDHYGYTF
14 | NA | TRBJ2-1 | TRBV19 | CASSTLRPDNEQFF
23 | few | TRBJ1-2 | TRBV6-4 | CASSGLRGRRDYGYTFDTYGYTF
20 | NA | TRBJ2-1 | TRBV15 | CATSRDLTVDVGALGDEQFF
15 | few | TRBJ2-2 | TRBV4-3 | CASSQRGQGARELFF
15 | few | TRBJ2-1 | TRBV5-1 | CASTYELAGGNEQFF
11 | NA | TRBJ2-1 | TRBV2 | CASREQGGQFF
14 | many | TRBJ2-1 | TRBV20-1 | CSVLYGGAYNEQFF
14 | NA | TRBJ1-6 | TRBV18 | CASSPSTGGSPLHF
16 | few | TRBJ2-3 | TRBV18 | CASSQSSGGPPDTQYF
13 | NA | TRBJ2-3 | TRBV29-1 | CSGRDREPDTQYF
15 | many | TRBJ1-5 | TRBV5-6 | CASSMGQISNQPQHF
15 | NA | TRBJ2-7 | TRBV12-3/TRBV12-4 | CASRTSGGLTYEQYF
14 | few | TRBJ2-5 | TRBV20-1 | CSARRVGRGETQYF
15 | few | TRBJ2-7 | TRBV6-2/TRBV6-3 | CASSYSVRGSAEQYF
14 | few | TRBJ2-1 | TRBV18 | CASSPTGSDNEQFF
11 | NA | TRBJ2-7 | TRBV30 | CAWNRRYEQYF
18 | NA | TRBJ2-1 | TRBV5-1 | CASSLGDFYKPSYNEQFF
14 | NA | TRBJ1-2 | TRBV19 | CASSIGDRSGGYTF
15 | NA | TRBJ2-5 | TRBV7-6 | CASSLWGAGQETQYF
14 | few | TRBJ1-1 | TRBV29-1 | CSVVGSSRSTEAFF
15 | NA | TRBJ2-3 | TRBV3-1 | CASSRTPTGPATQYF
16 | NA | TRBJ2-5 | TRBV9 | CASSEPGGSGAETQYF
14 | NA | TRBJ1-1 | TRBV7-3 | CASSPGWGNTEAFF
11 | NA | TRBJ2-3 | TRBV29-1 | CSVFRGDTQYF
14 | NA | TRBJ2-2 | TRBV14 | CASSQDPDTGELFF
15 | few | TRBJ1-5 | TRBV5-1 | CASSPGQGDNQPQHF
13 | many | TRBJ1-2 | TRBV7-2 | CASSSGQGYGYTF
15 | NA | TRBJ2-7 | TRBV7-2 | CASSLETAVGYEQYF
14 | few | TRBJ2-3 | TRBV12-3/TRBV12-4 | CASSLSGARDTQYF
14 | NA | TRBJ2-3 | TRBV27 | CASKSTGVADTQYF
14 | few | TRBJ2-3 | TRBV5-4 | CASSEIAGSDTQYF
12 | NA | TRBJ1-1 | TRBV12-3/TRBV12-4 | CASRGTGGEAFF
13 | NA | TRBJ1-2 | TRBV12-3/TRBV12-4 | CASTSDRGYGYTF
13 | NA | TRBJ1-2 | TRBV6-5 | CASRVQGRGGYTF
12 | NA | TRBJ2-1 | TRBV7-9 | CASSWWYDEQFF
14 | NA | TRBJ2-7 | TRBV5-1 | CASSWGTGTDEQYF
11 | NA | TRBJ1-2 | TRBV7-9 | CASGQVYGYTF
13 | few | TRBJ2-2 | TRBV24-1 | CATSPQNTGELFF